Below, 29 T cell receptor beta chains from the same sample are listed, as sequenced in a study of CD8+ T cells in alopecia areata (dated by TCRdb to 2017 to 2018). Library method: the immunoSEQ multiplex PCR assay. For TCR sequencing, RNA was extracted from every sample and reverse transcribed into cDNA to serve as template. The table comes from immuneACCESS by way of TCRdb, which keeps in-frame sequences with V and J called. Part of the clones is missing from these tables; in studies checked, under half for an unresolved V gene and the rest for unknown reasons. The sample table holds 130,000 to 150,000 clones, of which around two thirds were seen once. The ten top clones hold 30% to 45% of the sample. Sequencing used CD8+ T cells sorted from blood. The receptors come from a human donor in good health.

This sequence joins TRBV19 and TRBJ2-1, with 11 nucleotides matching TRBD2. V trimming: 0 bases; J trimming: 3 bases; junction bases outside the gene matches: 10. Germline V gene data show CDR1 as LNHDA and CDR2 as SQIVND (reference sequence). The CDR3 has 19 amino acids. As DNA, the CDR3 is TGTGCCAGTAGTATAGAGACCGTACTAGCGGGAGACAACTACAATGAGCAGTTCTTC. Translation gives CASSIETVLAGDNYNEQFF.

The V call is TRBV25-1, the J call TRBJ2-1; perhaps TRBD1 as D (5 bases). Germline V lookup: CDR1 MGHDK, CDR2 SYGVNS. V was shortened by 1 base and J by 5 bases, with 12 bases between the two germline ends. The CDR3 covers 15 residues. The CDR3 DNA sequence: TGTGCCAGCAGTGAATCAGGGCTAGTGAACAATGAGCAGTTCTTC. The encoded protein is CASSESGLVNNEQFF.

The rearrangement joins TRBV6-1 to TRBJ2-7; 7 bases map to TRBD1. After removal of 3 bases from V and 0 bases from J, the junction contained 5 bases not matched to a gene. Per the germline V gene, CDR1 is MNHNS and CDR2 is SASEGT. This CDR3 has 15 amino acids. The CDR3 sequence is CASSENGDSSYEQYF. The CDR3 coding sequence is TGTGCCAGCAGTGAGAACGGGGACAGCTCCTACGAGCAGTACTTC.

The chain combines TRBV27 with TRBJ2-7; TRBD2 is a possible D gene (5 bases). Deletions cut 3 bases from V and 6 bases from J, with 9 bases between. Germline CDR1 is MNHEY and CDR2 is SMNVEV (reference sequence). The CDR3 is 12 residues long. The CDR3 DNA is TGTGCCAGCAGTTTTCGCGGAGGCGAGCAGTACTTC. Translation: CASSFRGGEQYF.

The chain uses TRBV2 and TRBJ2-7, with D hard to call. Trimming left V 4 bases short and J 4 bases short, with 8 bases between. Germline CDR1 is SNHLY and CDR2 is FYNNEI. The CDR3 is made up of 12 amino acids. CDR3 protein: CASSATIYEQYF. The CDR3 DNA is TGTGCCAGCAGTGCGACAATATACGAGCAGTACTTC.

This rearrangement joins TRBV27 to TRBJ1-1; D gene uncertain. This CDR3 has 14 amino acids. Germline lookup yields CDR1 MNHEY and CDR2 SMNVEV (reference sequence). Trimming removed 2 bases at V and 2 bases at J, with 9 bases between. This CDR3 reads CASSLSYSNTEAFF. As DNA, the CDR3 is TGTGCCAGCAGTTTAAGTTACAGTAACACTGAAGCTTTCTTT.

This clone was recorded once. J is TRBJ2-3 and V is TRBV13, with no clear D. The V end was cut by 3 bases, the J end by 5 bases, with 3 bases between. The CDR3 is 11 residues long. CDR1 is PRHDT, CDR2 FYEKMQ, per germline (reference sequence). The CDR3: CASSFRDTQYF. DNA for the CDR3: TGTGCCAGCAGCTTTAGAGATACGCAGTATTTT.

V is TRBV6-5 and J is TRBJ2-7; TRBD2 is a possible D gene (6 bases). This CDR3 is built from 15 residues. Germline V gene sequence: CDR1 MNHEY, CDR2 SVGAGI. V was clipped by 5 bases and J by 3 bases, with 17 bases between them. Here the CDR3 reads CASSPSPGGDYEQYF. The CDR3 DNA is TGTGCCAGCAGTCCCTCCCCCGGCGGGGACTACGAGCAGTACTTC.

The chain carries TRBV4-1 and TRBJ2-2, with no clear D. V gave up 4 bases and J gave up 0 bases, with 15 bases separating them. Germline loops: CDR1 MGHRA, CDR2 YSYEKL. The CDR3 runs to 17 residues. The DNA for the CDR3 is TGCGCCAGCAGCCCCTTCCTACTCAGACCGAACACCGGGGAGCTGTTTTTT. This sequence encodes CASSPFLLRPNTGELFF.

The CDR3 region has the DNA TGTGCCATCTCCGGGACTAACGCCAATGAGCAGTTCTTC. Protein product: CAISGTNANEQFF. The chain employs TRBV2 and TRBJ2-1, with TRBD2 matching over 7 bases. The CDR3 covers 13 residues. CDR1 and CDR2 from the germline V gene are SNHLY and FYNNEI. Trimming cost V 10 bases and J 6 bases; bases outside gene matches: 9.

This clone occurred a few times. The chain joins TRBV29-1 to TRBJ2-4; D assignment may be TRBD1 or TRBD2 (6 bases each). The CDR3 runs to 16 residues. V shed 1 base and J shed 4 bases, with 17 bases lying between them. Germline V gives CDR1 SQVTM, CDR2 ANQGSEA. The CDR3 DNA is TGCAGCGTTGAAGGTCGGGGGCCCCGTGGGAAAAACATTCAGTACTTC. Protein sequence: CSVEGRGPRGKNIQYF.

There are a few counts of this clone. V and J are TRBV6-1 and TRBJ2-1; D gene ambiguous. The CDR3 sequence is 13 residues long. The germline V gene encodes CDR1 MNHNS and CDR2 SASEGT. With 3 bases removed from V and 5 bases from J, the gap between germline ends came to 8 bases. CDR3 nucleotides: TGTGCCAGCAGTGAGATCGCCAACAATGAGCAGTTCTTC. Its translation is CASSEIANNEQFF.

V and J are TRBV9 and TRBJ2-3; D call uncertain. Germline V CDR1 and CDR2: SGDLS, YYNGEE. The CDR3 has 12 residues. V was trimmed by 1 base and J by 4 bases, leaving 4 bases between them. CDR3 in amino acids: CASSVNPDTQYF. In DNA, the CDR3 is TGTGCCAGCAGCGTAAATCCAGATACGCAGTATTTT.

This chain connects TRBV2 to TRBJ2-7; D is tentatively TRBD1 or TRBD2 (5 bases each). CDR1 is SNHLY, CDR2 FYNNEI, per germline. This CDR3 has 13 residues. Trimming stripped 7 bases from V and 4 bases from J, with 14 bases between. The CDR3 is CASNPGTYYEQYF. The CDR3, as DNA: TGTGCCAGCAATCCCGGGACGTATTACGAGCAGTACTTC.

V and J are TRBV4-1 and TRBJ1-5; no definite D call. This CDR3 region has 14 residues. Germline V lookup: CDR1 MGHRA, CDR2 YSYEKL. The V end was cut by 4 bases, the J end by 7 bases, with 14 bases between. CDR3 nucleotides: TGCGCCAGCAGCCCCGGGCCGTTTCGACAGCCCCAGCATTTT. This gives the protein CASSPGPFRQPQHF.

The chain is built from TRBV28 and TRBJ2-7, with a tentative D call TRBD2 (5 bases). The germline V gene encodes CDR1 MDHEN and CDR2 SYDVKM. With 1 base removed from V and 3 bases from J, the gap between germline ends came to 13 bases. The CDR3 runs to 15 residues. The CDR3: CASSLSGSSHYEQYF. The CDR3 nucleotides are TGTGCCAGCAGTTTATCGGGATCATCCCACTACGAGCAGTACTTC.

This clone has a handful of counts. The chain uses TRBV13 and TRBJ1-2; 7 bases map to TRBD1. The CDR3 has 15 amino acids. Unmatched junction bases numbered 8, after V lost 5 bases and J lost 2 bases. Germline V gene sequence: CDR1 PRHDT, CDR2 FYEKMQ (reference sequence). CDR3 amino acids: CASSPRQGGNYGYTF. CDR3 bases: TGTGCCAGCAGCCCCCGACAGGGAGGAAACTATGGCTACACCTTC.

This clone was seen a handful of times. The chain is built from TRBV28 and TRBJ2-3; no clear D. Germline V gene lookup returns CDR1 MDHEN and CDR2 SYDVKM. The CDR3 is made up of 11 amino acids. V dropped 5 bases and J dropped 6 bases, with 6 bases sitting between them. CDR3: CASSPADTQYF. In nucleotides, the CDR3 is TGTGCCAGCAGTCCAGCGGATACGCAGTATTTT.

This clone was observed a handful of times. The CDR3 spells CASGDGNYGYTF. CDR3 DNA sequence: TGCGCCAGCGGGGATGGCAACTATGGCTACACCTTC. This chain connects TRBV5-1 to TRBJ1-2; the D is unclear. The CDR3 length is 12 residues. The germline V and J ends were trimmed by 7 bases and 2 bases, with 9 bases remaining between them. The V gene's germline CDR1 is SGHRS and CDR2 YFSETQ.

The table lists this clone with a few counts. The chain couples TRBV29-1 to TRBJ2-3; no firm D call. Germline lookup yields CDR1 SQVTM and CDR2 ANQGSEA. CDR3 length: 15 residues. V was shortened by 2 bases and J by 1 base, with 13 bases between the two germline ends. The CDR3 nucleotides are TGCAGCGTTGAATGGTGGTCAGGCCGCACAGATACGCAGTATTTT. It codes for CSVEWWSGRTDTQYF.

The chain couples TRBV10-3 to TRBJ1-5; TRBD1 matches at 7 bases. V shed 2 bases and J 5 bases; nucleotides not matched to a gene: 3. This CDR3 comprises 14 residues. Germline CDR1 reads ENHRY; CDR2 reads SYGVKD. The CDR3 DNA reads TGTGCCATCAGTGAGGACAGGGAGGATCAGCCCCAGCATTTT. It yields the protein CAISEDREDQPQHF.

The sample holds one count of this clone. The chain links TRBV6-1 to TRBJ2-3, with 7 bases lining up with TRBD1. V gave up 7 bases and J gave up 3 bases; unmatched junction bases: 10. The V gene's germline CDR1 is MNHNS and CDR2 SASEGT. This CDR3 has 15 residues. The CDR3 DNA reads TGTGCCAGCATCCCTCGGGGACAGCCGACAGATACGCAGTATTTT. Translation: CASIPRGQPTDTQYF.

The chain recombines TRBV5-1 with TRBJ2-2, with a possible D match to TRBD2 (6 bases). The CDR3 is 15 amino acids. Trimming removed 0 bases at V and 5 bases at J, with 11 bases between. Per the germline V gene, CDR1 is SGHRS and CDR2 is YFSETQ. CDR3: CASSLAGGGTGELFF. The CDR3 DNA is TGCGCCAGCAGCTTGGCTGGGGGAGGTACCGGGGAGCTGTTTTTT.

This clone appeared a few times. CDR3 DNA sequence: TGTGCCAGCAGATTTTCAGGCAGGATTTTCAATGAGCAGTTCTTC. Translation gives CASRFSGRIFNEQFF. This rearrangement joins TRBV5-6 to TRBJ2-1; D is unclear. CDR3 size: 15 residues. Germline CDR1 is SGHDT and CDR2 is YYEEEE. V was shortened by 5 bases and J by 6 bases, with 18 bases between the two germline ends.

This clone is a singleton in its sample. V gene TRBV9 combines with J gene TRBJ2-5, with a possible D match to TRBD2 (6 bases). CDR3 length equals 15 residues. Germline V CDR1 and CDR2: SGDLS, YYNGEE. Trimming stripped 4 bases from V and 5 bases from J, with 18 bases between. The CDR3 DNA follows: TGTGCCAGCAGCTTAGGGAACGGGAGACTGGAGACCCAGTACTTC. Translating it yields CASSLGNGRLETQYF. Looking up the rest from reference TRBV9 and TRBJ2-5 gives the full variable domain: DSGVTQTPKHLITATGQRVTLRCSPRSGDLSVYWYQQSLDQGLQFLIQYYNGEERAKGNILERFSAQQFPDLHSELNLSSLELGDSALYFCASSLGNGRLETQYFGPGTRLLVL.

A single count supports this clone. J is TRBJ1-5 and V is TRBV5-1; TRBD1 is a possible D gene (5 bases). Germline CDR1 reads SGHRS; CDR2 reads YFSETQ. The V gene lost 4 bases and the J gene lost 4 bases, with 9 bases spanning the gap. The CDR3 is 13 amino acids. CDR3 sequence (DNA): TGCGCCAGCAGCCAGGGAGTAAATCAGCCCCAGCATTTT. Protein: CASSQGVNQPQHF.

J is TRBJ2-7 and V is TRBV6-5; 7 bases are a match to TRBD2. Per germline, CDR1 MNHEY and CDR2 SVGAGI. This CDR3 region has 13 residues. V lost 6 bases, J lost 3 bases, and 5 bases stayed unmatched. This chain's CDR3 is CASSPSGNYEQYF. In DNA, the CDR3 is TGTGCCAGCAGCCCTAGCGGAAACTACGAGCAGTACTTC.

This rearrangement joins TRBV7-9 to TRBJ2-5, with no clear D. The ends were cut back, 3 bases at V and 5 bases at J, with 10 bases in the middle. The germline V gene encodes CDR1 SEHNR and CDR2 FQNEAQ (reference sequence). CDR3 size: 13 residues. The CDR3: CASSLKGRETQYF. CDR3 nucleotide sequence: TGTGCCAGCAGCTTGAAGGGCCGGGAGACCCAGTACTTC.

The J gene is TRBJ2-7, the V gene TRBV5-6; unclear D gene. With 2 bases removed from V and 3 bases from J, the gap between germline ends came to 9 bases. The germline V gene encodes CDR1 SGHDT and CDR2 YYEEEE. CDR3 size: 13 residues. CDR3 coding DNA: TGTGCCAGCAGCTTAAGGTTTAACTACGAGCAGTACTTC. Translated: CASSLRFNYEQYF.